The 30 T cell receptor beta chains presented below share a single source sample, sequenced in a study of siplizumab effects on memory and regulatory T cells. The table came from immunoSEQ multiplex PCR; TCRdb's copy has only in-frame clones and leaves some out. This sample has about 40,000 clones; 89% occur once, and the top ten carry roughly 0.25%. The sequencing sample was made of naive CD4+ T cells sorted from blood. These receptor sequences come from a human donor in good health.

The chain recombines TRBV7-7 with TRBJ2-1; 13 bases agree with TRBD2. The CDR3 contains 17 residues. Germline-derived CDR1 and CDR2 are SSHAT and FNYEAQ (reference sequence). V gave up 1 base and J gave up 7 bases; unmatched junction bases: 7. The CDR3 bases are TGTGCCAGCAGCTTAGTTCCGGGACTAGCGGGGCTGAATGAGCAGTTCTTC. Protein product: CASSLVPGLAGLNEQFF.

The V gene is TRBV28, the J gene TRBJ2-7; D is perhaps TRBD2 (6 bases). There are 14 residues in the CDR3. CDR1 is MDHEN, CDR2 SYDVKM, per germline. Trimming shortened V by 6 bases and J by 4 bases, and 16 bases separated the two germline ends. The CDR3 spells CASSAGIRGYEQYF. In nucleotides, the CDR3 is TGTGCCAGCAGCGCCGGGATCCGGGGGTACGAGCAGTACTTC.

This clone has more than one count but fewer than ten. V gene TRBV18 combines with J gene TRBJ2-1; D perhaps matches TRBD1 (5 bases). V lost 5 bases to trimming and J lost 7 bases, with 12 bases between them. This CDR3 is built from 13 residues. CDR1 and CDR2 (germline): KGHSH, LQKENI. The CDR3, as DNA: TGTGCCAGCTCAGAGACAGTTTTTAATGAGCAGTTCTTC. It codes for CASSETVFNEQFF.

This clone was seen only once. This chain joins TRBV5-4 and TRBJ1-2; D remains ambiguous. V dropped 3 bases and J dropped 7 bases, with 7 bases sitting between them. CDR1 and CDR2 from the germline V gene are SGHNT and YYREEE (reference sequence). The CDR3 is 11 amino acids. Here the CDR3 DNA reads TGTGCCAGCAGCTCGGGGAGTGGCTACACCTTC. Protein product: CASSSGSGYTF.

This clone was found a few times. The CDR3 DNA follows: TGTGCCGTCCGGGACCCAGGTGGCAATCAGCCCCAGCATTTT. Protein product: CAVRDPGGNQPQHF. This chain joins TRBV2 and TRBJ1-5, with D possibly TRBD1 on 5 matching bases. V lost 11 bases, J lost 2 bases, and 16 bases lay in between. CDR3 length: 14 residues. The germline V gene encodes CDR1 SNHLY and CDR2 FYNNEI.

In nucleotides, the CDR3 is TGTGCCAGCAGCCGGGACAGGGCGGTCAATCAGCCCCAGCATTTT. Translation: CASSRDRAVNQPQHF. V and J are TRBV6-6 and TRBJ1-5, with TRBD1 matching over 9 bases. This CDR3 contains 15 residues. Germline V gives CDR1 MNHNY, CDR2 SVGAGI (reference sequence). Unmatched junction bases numbered 6, after V lost 6 bases and J lost 3 bases.

The chain couples TRBV7-2 to TRBJ2-2; D is undetermined. The CDR3 has 13 residues. Trimming removed 4 bases from V and 1 base from J, with 4 bases in between. The V gene's germline CDR1 is SGHTA and CDR2 FQGNSA. The CDR3 protein is CASSSKNTGELFF. DNA for the CDR3: TGTGCCAGCAGCTCAAAGAACACCGGGGAGCTGTTTTTT. The full variable domain, with the rest looked up from reference TRBV7-2 and TRBJ2-2, is GAGVSQSPSNKVTEKGKDVELRCDPISGHTALYWYRQSLGQGLEFLIYFQGNSAPDKSGLPSDRFSAERTGGSVSTLTIQRTQQEDSAVYLCASSSKNTGELFFGEGSRLTVL.

J is TRBJ1-2 and V is TRBV25-1; D is ambiguous. Germline V gives CDR1 MGHDK, CDR2 SYGVNS. This CDR3 region has 12 residues. Trimming removed 8 bases at V and 8 bases at J, with 15 bases between. CDR3 in amino acids: CASLGSVFGYTF. The CDR3 DNA is TGTGCCAGCCTTGGGAGTGTTTTCGGCTACACCTTC.

The chain recombines TRBV5-1 with TRBJ2-7, with 8 bases that match TRBD1. The CDR3 is 14 amino acids. The V gene's germline CDR1 is SGHRS and CDR2 YFSETQ. The ends lost 2 bases at V and 3 bases at J; junction bases unmatched: 4. The CDR3 region has the DNA TGCGCCAGCAGCTTTGTAGGACAGGGCTACGAGCAGTACTTC. Amino acids: CASSFVGQGYEQYF.

The J gene is TRBJ2-3, the V gene TRBV6-5; 8 bases are a match to TRBD2. The CDR3 has 16 residues. With V trimmed by 3 bases and J by 0 bases, 5 bases remained unmatched. CDR1 is MNHEY and CDR2 is SVGAGI in the germline V gene. CDR3 residues: CASSYSVAGSTDTQYF. In DNA, the CDR3 is TGTGCCAGCAGTTATTCCGTAGCGGGAAGCACAGATACGCAGTATTTT.

The chain couples TRBV5-4 to TRBJ2-5; a possible D gene is TRBD1 (6 bases). The ends were cut back, 3 bases at V and 5 bases at J, with 11 bases in the middle. Germline loops: CDR1 SGHNT, CDR2 YYREEE (reference sequence). The CDR3 length is 13 residues. The CDR3 nucleotides read TGTGCCAGCAGCTATGCGAGGGGGGAGACCCAGTACTTC. This gives the protein CASSYARGETQYF.

V and J are TRBV7-3 and TRBJ2-7; D remains ambiguous. Trimming took 8 bases from V and 1 from J, leaving 12 bases between them. There are 13 residues in the CDR3. Germline V gene sequence: CDR1 SGHTA, CDR2 FQGTGA. CDR3 nucleotides: TGTGCCAGCGGTTGGCGTAGGTCCTACGAGCAGTACTTC. This translates into CASGWRRSYEQYF.

This chain's CDR3 is CSVSSGGFGNEQFF. CDR3 coding DNA: TGCAGCGTCTCTAGCGGGGGTTTCGGGAATGAGCAGTTCTTC. The genes are TRBV29-1 and TRBJ2-1; 10 bases fit TRBD2. V shed 6 bases and J 7 bases; nucleotides not matched to a gene: 9. The CDR3 loop spans 14 amino acids. CDR1 is SQVTM and CDR2 is ANQGSEA in the germline V gene.

This clone occurred once. The J gene is TRBJ1-2, the V gene TRBV27, with TRBD1 matching 7 bases. Germline trimming cut 5 bases from V and 2 bases from J; bases unmatched to any gene: 5. Germline assignment: CDR1 MNHEY and CDR2 SMNVEV (reference sequence). The CDR3 contains 14 residues. The CDR3, as DNA: TGTGCCAGCAGTAGGGGGCCTTTCAACTATGGCTACACCTTC. Translating gives CASSRGPFNYGYTF.

The chain joins TRBV7-8 to TRBJ2-7; D perhaps matches TRBD2 (5 bases). From germline, CDR1 is SGHVS and CDR2 FQNEAQ. The length of the CDR3 is 15 residues. V lost 5 bases and J lost 0, with 14 bases in between. In nucleotides, the CDR3 is TGTGCCAGCAGCCCCTGGACTGGATCCTCCTACGAGCAGTACTTC. Protein product: CASSPWTGSSYEQYF.

The V call is TRBV18, the J call TRBJ1-1; D gene unclear. Per the germline V gene, CDR1 is KGHSH and CDR2 is LQKENI. V lost 0 bases and J 5 bases, leaving 7 bases between the germline ends. The CDR3 sequence is 13 residues long. In nucleotides, the CDR3 is TGTGCCAGCTCACCACCCATGGGAACTGAAGCTTTCTTT. Residues: CASSPPMGTEAFF.

This chain uses TRBV27 with TRBJ2-1; D gene uncertain. The V end lost 3 bases, the J end lost 9 bases, and 9 bases lay between the germline ends. This CDR3 contains 12 residues. Germline V gene sequence: CDR1 MNHEY, CDR2 SMNVEV (reference sequence). CDR3 sequence reads: CASSLSEGEQFF. CDR3 in DNA: TGTGCCAGCAGTTTGAGTGAAGGTGAGCAGTTCTTC.

J is TRBJ2-7 and V is TRBV6-1, with D maybe TRBD1 (6 bases). The germline V gene encodes CDR1 MNHNS and CDR2 SASEGT. There are 13 residues in the CDR3. V lost 10 bases and J lost 4, with 17 bases in between. The CDR3 sequence is CATNRDTNYEQYF. The CDR3 DNA follows: TGTGCCACAAACCGGGACACAAATTACGAGCAGTACTTC.

The chain combines TRBV20-1 with TRBJ2-1; D gene unclear. Germline CDR1 reads DFQATT; CDR2 reads SNEGSKA (reference sequence). The ends were cut back, 4 bases at V and 6 bases at J, with 7 bases in the middle. The CDR3 covers 11 residues. The DNA for the CDR3 is TGCAGTGCTAAACGCGGCAATGAGCAGTTCTTC. Protein product: CSAKRGNEQFF.

The gene calls are TRBV4-1 and TRBJ1-5; D is undetermined. CDR1 and CDR2 from the germline V gene are MGHRA and YSYEKL. The V gene lost 3 bases and the J gene lost 8 bases, with 11 bases spanning the gap. The CDR3 contains 13 residues. In nucleotides, the CDR3 is TGCGCCAGCAGCCAGTTACTTGTCGAGCCCCAGCATTTT. This gives the protein CASSQLLVEPQHF.

CDR3 residues: CSVRQGSEAFF. The DNA of the CDR3 is TGCAGCGTCCGACAGGGAAGTGAAGCTTTCTTT. The chain carries TRBV29-1 and TRBJ1-1; 7 bases match TRBD1. The CDR3 runs 11 residues. With V trimmed by 6 bases and J by 7 bases, 5 bases remained unmatched. The germline V gene has CDR1 SQVTM and CDR2 ANQGSEA. The full variable domain, rest sourced from reference TRBV29-1 and TRBJ1-1, is SAVISQKPSRDICQRGTSLTIQCQVDSQVTMMFWYRQQPGQSLTLIATANQGSEATYESGFVIDKFPISRPNLTFSTLTVSNMSPEDSSIYLCSVRQGSEAFFGQGTRLTVV.

This sequence joins TRBV2 and TRBJ2-5; the D is unclear. The J call is uncertain, as TRBJ2-7 better fits the DNA end. The CDR3 contains 11 residues. Germline lookup yields CDR1 SNHLY and CDR2 FYNNEI. The CDR3 DNA reads as TGTGCCAGCAGGGGTAACTACGAGCAGTACTTC. This codes for CASRGNYEQYF.

V is TRBV10-3 and J is TRBJ2-7; 10 bases are a match to TRBD2. CDR3 size: 17 residues. With V trimmed by 4 bases and J by 3 bases, 12 bases remained unmatched. The germline gives CDR1 ENHRY, CDR2 SYGVKD. CDR3 DNA: TGTGCCATCAGTGGCCTAGCGGGAGAAGGGACTGGCTACGAGCAGTACTTC. The encoded protein is CAISGLAGEGTGYEQYF.

The chain recombines TRBV5-1 with TRBJ1-4; D is unresolved. The length of the CDR3 is 14 residues. V gave up 0 bases and J gave up 2 bases, with 5 bases separating them. Germline V gives CDR1 SGHRS, CDR2 YFSETQ. This chain's CDR3 is CASSLGLTNEKLFF. The DNA for the CDR3 is TGCGCCAGCAGCTTGGGGTTGACTAATGAAAAACTGTTTTTT.

The V call is TRBV18, the J call TRBJ1-2; 8 bases align to TRBD1. V was clipped by 4 bases and J by 2 bases; unmatched bases: 6. The CDR3 spans 15 residues. CDR1 and CDR2 (germline): KGHSH, LQKENI. The DNA for the CDR3 is TGTGCCAGCTCACGGCCGGGACAGGCGAACTATGGCTACACCTTC. Translated, it gives CASSRPGQANYGYTF.

The chain uses TRBV19 and TRBJ1-2; a weak D match, TRBD1 (6 bases). Germline V gene sequence: CDR1 LNHDA, CDR2 SQIVND (reference sequence). V lost 7 bases and J 5 bases, leaving 20 bases between the germline ends. The CDR3 is 15 residues long. The CDR3 loop is CASTPNRVYPYGYTF. The CDR3 nucleotides read TGTGCCAGTACCCCAAACAGGGTATACCCTTATGGCTACACCTTC. The full variable domain, its missing parts supplied by reference TRBV19 and TRBJ1-2, is DGGITQSPKYLFRKEGQNVTLSCEQNLNHDAMYWYRQDPGQGLRLIYYSQIVNDFQKGDIAEGYSVSREKKESFPLTVTSAQKNPTAFYLCASTPNRVYPYGYTFGSGTRLTVV.

The rearrangement links TRBV5-1 to TRBJ1-1, with 7 nucleotides matching TRBD1. The CDR3 totals 14 residues. CDR1 and CDR2 from the germline V gene are SGHRS and YFSETQ. With V trimmed by 5 bases and J by 2 bases, 6 bases remained unmatched. CDR3 protein: CASRMGQQNTEAFF. The CDR3 DNA reads TGCGCCAGCAGGATGGGACAGCAAAACACTGAAGCTTTCTTT.

V usage is TRBV2 and J usage is TRBJ2-1; D unresolved. The V and J ends lost 3 bases and 12 bases respectively, with 15 bases between them. The CDR3 covers 13 residues. Germline V gene sequence: CDR1 SNHLY, CDR2 FYNNEI. The CDR3 loop is CASSERGGGAQFF. CDR3 in DNA: TGTGCCAGCAGTGAGCGTGGCGGCGGTGCGCAGTTCTTC.

V gene TRBV29-1 combines with J gene TRBJ1-2; 7 bases are a match to TRBD1. Trimming took 5 bases from V and 7 from J; bases not matched to a gene: 7. Germline CDR1 and CDR2: SQVTM and ANQGSEA. The CDR3 has 12 amino acids. The CDR3 DNA reads as TGCAGCGTTCAGGGGACAGCCTCTGGCTACACCTTC. Its translation is CSVQGTASGYTF.

This clone was observed a few times. CDR3 bases: TGTGCCAGCAGCCAAGACAGGGGTCGTGGCTACACCTTC. It specifies CASSQDRGRGYTF. J is TRBJ1-2 and V is TRBV4-2; TRBD1 is a possible D gene (6 bases). CDR1 is LGHNA, CDR2 YNFKEQ, per germline. The CDR3 is 13 residues long. Trimming left V 0 bases short and J 7 bases short, with 9 bases between.